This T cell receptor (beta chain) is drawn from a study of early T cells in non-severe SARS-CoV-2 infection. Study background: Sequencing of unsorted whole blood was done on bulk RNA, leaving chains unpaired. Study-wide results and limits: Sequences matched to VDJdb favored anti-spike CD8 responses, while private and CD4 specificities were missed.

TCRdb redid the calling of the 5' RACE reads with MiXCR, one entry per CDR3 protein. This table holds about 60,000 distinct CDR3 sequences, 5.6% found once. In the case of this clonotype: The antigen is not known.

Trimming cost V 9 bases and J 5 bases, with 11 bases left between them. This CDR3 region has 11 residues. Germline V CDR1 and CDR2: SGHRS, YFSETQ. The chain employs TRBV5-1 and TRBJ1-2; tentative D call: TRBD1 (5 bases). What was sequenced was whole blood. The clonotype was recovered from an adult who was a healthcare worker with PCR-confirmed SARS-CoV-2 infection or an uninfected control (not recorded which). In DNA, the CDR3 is TGCGCCATCGGGACGGATTATGGCTACACCTTC. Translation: CAIGTDYGYTF.